This TCR beta chain originates from a study of blood T cell repertoires in COVID-19. Study-level background: Spain, Italy and the United States supplied samples that represented acute and convalescent COVID-19.

Source study methods: Amplification of reference gene primers provided the estimated nucleated cell counts. TCRdb's table, derived via immunoSEQ multiplex PCR, lists solely in-frame clones and lacks some. V and J calls and clone size are as listed in that table; D and trimming were resolved from the DNA. The repertoire has roughly 15,000 clones, about 77% of them found once; the top ten carry around 15%. The CDR3 contains 19 residues. V was shortened by 5 bases and J by 0 bases, with 25 bases between the two germline ends. Looked up from germline, CDR1 is SGHTA and CDR2 is FQGNSA. The V and J genes are TRBV7-2 and TRBJ2-5, with D perhaps matching TRBD2 (5 bases). The TCR was taken from a human donor in a cohort sampled during active COVID-19. Sequencing was carried out using peripheral blood. The CDR3, as DNA: TGTGCCAGCAGCCCCCTACCTCCCGTAAGCGGACGGTACCAAGAGACCCAGTACTTC. This translates into CASSPLPPVSGRYQETQYF.